This T cell receptor (beta chain) was captured in a study of T cell responses to AZD1222 COVID-19 vaccine. This CDR3 is built from 13 residues. Trimming pared 5 bases from V and 9 bases from J, leaving 14 bases between. Germline V gene lookup returns CDR1 LGHDT and CDR2 YNNKEL (reference sequence). Of note for this clone: Its antigen is not known.

Whole-study results and caveats: Across the whole spike, CD4 TCRs peaked at regions 160-218 and 743-854. Nearly half of spike-specific TCRs reportedly target variant regions that are unmutated in the B.1.351 and B.1.1.7 variants. There were repertoire samples only from the period after the peak T cell response.

Profiled with immunoSEQ multiplex PCR; TCRdb holds only in-frame clones, not every one. This table holds over 100,000 clones, 70% to 90% found once. Sequenced material: peripheral blood, taken on day 0 of AZD1222 vaccination. The source of this sequence is an adult in good health. This sequence joins TRBV3-1 (or the pseudogene TRBV3-2) and TRBJ2-1; D uncertain. CDR3 protein: CASSAPGVGEQFF. The CDR3 DNA reads as TGTGCCAGCAGCGCCCCGGGTGTCGGTGAGCAGTTCTTC.